These T cell receptor beta chains were read from a single sample in a study of T-cell memory formation after mild COVID-19. TCRdb re-called the 5' RACE reads with MiXCR, one entry per CDR3 protein. The sample yields tens of thousands of distinct CDR3 sequences, approximately 12% seen once. Sequencing used PBMCs or a T cell subset sorted from them (not recorded which). Every receptor here comes from a man between 18 and 35 years old who had mild COVID-19 (a few samples of this study predate the infection). Cell type and time point are not known. Both conserved end residues are part of each CDR3. The D gene is left open where the match is weak. The listing skips clone size in some rows; elsewhere it reads once, few, many or a size class.

D gene: TRBD1; V gene: TRBV12-3/TRBV12-4; J gene: TRBJ2-7; clone size: few; CDR3 DNA: TGTGCCAGCAGCAAGGACAGGGGGATATACGAGCAGTACTTC; CDR3 protein: CASSKDRGIYEQYF
D gene: TRBD1; V gene: TRBV24-1; J gene: TRBJ2-3; clone size: .; CDR3 DNA: TGTGCCTCGACAGGGGGCTACGGAGATACGCAGTATTTT; CDR3 protein: CASTGGYGDTQYF
D gene: .; V gene: TRBV10-3; J gene: TRBJ1-3; clone size: few; CDR3 DNA: TGTGCCATCAGTGCGGTCACCCGCCATGGAAACACCATATATTTT; CDR3 protein: CAISAVTRHGNTIYF
D gene: .; V gene: TRBV9; J gene: TRBJ2-7; clone size: few; CDR3 DNA: TGTGCCAGCAGCCTAGGACTGGATTACGAGCAGTACTTC; CDR3 protein: CASSLGLDYEQYF
D gene: .; V gene: TRBV7-7; J gene: TRBJ2-2; clone size: .; CDR3 DNA: TGTGCCAGCAGCTCCGGGGGCAAGAGTGTGGAGCTGTTTTTT; CDR3 protein: CASSSGGKSVELFF
D gene: TRBD2; V gene: TRBV11-2; J gene: TRBJ2-5; clone size: .; CDR3 DNA: TGTGCCAGCAGCTTAGTTAGCGGGAGAGAGACCCAGTACTTC; CDR3 protein: CASSLVSGRETQYF
D gene: .; V gene: TRBV4-1; J gene: TRBJ1-1; clone size: few; CDR3 DNA: TGCGCCAGCAGCCAAGACCCGGGGAGCTACACTGAAGCTTTCTTT; CDR3 protein: CASSQDPGSYTEAFF
D gene: .; V gene: TRBV6-1; J gene: TRBJ1-5; clone size: .; CDR3 DNA: TGTGCCAGAAGTGAAGTCCCGAATCAGCCCCAGCATTTT; CDR3 protein: CARSEVPNQPQHF
D gene: .; V gene: TRBV5-1; J gene: TRBJ2-2; clone size: many; CDR3 DNA: TGCGCCAGCAGCTTTAACACCGGGGAGCTGTTTTTT; CDR3 protein: CASSFNTGELFF
D gene: TRBD1; V gene: TRBV12-3/TRBV12-4; J gene: TRBJ2-2; clone size: many; CDR3 DNA: TGTGCCAGCAGAACAGGGGATGGGGAGCTGTTTTTT; CDR3 protein: CASRTGDGELFF
D gene: .; V gene: TRBV3-1; J gene: TRBJ2-3; clone size: many; CDR3 DNA: TGTGCCAGCAGTTTGATATCCGGGGAGGATACGCAGTATTTT; CDR3 protein: CASSLISGEDTQYF
D gene: .; V gene: TRBV6-2/TRBV6-3; J gene: TRBJ2-1; clone size: .; CDR3 DNA: TGTGCCACCAGGTGGGCGGGGGCGTCCTACAATGAGCAGTTCTTC; CDR3 protein: CATRWAGASYNEQFF
D gene: .; V gene: TRBV6-6; J gene: TRBJ2-5; clone size: .; CDR3 DNA: TGTGCCAGCAGCCGGGACGCCGGGTCGGAGACCCAGTACTTC; CDR3 protein: CASSRDAGSETQYF
D gene: .; V gene: TRBV2; J gene: TRBJ2-1; clone size: .; CDR3 DNA: TGTGCCAGCGACAACTACAATGAGCAGTTCTTC; CDR3 protein: CASDNYNEQFF
D gene: .; V gene: TRBV6-5; J gene: TRBJ2-2; clone size: .; CDR3 DNA: TGTGCCAGCAGTTACTCGTCCTCGGGGCGGGAGGAGCTGTTTTTT; CDR3 protein: CASSYSSSGREELFF
D gene: .; V gene: TRBV10-3; J gene: TRBJ2-3; clone size: .; CDR3 DNA: TGTGCCATCAGGAATTACCCGACGAGCACAGATACGCAGTATTTT; CDR3 protein: CAIRNYPTSTDTQYF
D gene: .; V gene: TRBV20-1; J gene: TRBJ2-7; clone size: few; CDR3 DNA: TGCAGTGCCCCTGACAGGTCGCAAACGTCCTACGAGCAGTACTTC; CDR3 protein: CSAPDRSQTSYEQYF
D gene: .; V gene: TRBV5-1; J gene: TRBJ1-1; clone size: few; CDR3 DNA: TGCGCCAGCAGCTTTGGGGCCCCGCTCACTGAAGCTTTCTTT; CDR3 protein: CASSFGAPLTEAFF
D gene: .; V gene: TRBV28; J gene: TRBJ1-5; clone size: .; CDR3 DNA: TGTGCCAGCAGTTTGCTTAATCAGCCCCAGCATTTT; CDR3 protein: CASSLLNQPQHF
D gene: .; V gene: TRBV5-1; J gene: TRBJ1-1; clone size: few; CDR3 DNA: TGCGCCAGCAGCTTGGCCGGCAGGGGGAACACTGAAGCTTTCTTT; CDR3 protein: CASSLAGRGNTEAFF
D gene: .; V gene: TRBV27; J gene: TRBJ1-4; clone size: few; CDR3 DNA: TGTGCCAGCAGTGGAAGGATGGGTGAAAAACTGTTTTTT; CDR3 protein: CASSGRMGEKLFF
D gene: TRBD1; V gene: TRBV5-1; J gene: TRBJ1-1; clone size: .; CDR3 DNA: TGCGCCAGCAGCCCTACAGGGGCTTTCACTGAAGCTTTCTTT; CDR3 protein: CASSPTGAFTEAFF
D gene: .; V gene: TRBV4-3; J gene: TRBJ2-3; clone size: .; CDR3 DNA: TGCGCCAGCAGCCAAGAAAGGGCAGATACGCAGTATTTT; CDR3 protein: CASSQERADTQYF
D gene: .; V gene: TRBV4-2; J gene: TRBJ2-3; clone size: many; CDR3 DNA: TGTGCCAGCAGTCAAAACGCCGGGAGTAGCACAGATACGCAGTATTTT; CDR3 protein: CASSQNAGSSTDTQYF
D gene: TRBD1; V gene: TRBV7-3; J gene: TRBJ1-6; clone size: .; CDR3 DNA: TGTGCCAGCAGCTCACCGGGACAGTCAAATTCACCCCTCCCCTTT; CDR3 protein: CASSSPGQSNSPLPF
D gene: TRBD2; V gene: TRBV12-3/TRBV12-4; J gene: TRBJ2-7; clone size: .; CDR3 DNA: TGTGCCAGCAGACTAGCGGGGGACTCCTACGAGCAGTACTTC; CDR3 protein: CASRLAGDSYEQYF
D gene: .; V gene: TRBV9; J gene: TRBJ2-3; clone size: few; CDR3 DNA: TGTGCCAGCAGCGTAGGCGGACGGCAGAGCACAGATACGCAGTATTTT; CDR3 protein: CASSVGGRQSTDTQYF
D gene: .; V gene: TRBV2; J gene: TRBJ2-3; clone size: .; CDR3 DNA: TGTGCCAGCAGTGATTGGCTAGCAGAGGATACGCAGTATTTT; CDR3 protein: CASSDWLAEDTQYF
D gene: TRBD1; V gene: TRBV20-1; J gene: TRBJ2-7; clone size: .; CDR3 DNA: TGCAGTGCCTGGACAGGGAAGTCCTACGAGCAGTACTTC; CDR3 protein: CSAWTGKSYEQYF